A single sample gave rise to the 32 T cell receptor beta chains below, sequenced in a study of blood T cell repertoires in COVID-19. Generated by immunoSEQ multiplex PCR, the TCRdb table keeps only in-frame clones and is missing some. This table has roughly 500,000 clones, roughly 88% appearing once. The specimen was PBMCs or T cells enriched from blood (not recorded which). The receptors here all came from a woman aged 35 to 49 who had recovered from COVID-19.

This clone was counted between two and nine times. The rearrangement joins TRBV4-1 to TRBJ2-7, with a tentative D call TRBD1 (5 bases). The length of the CDR3 is 12 residues. Trimming took 2 bases from V and 10 from J, leaving 12 bases between them. Germline CDR1 reads MGHRA; CDR2 reads YSYEKL. In DNA, the CDR3 is TGCGCCAGCAGCCAAAAGGGGTTGGCCCAGTACTTC. Residues: CASSQKGLAQYF.

The chain employs TRBV5-1 and TRBJ2-1; D gene unclear. The CDR3 spans 15 residues. CDR1 SGHRS and CDR2 YFSETQ come from the germline V gene. V was clipped by 4 bases and J by 0 bases, with 11 bases between them. For the CDR3, the DNA is TGCGCCAGCAGCGAAACGTCGAGCTCCTACAATGAGCAGTTCTTC. Translating it yields CASSETSSSYNEQFF.

The table lists this clone with a few counts. CDR3 DNA sequence: TGTGCCAGCAGTGCGGGAACTAGCGGATTCCCATACGAGCAGTACTTC. Protein: CASSAGTSGFPYEQYF. The V gene is TRBV2, the J gene TRBJ2-7; TRBD2 agrees at 8 bases. Looked up from germline, CDR1 is SNHLY and CDR2 is FYNNEI. The CDR3 has 16 amino acids. V lost 4 bases and J lost 4; bases outside the gene matches: 12.

The rearrangement joins TRBV19 to TRBJ1-6, with 7 bases that match TRBD1. The CDR3 covers 18 residues. Trimming cost V 3 bases and J 8 bases; bases outside gene matches: 16. The germline V gene encodes CDR1 LNHDA and CDR2 SQIVND (reference sequence). In DNA, the CDR3 is TGTGCCAGTAGTATTGCCCTTCCGAGACAGGGATCTTATTCACCCCTCCACTTT. It encodes CASSIALPRQGSYSPLHF.

The chain is built from TRBV24-1 and TRBJ2-2; TRBD1 matches at 8 bases. The CDR3 contains 15 residues. The germline V gene has CDR1 KGHDR and CDR2 SFDVKD. The V and J ends lost 3 bases and 5 bases, in that order; junction bases with no gene match: 4. CDR3 region: CATSDPTGATGELFF. The DNA for the CDR3 is TGTGCCACCAGTGATCCGACAGGGGCAACCGGGGAGCTGTTTTTT.

This clone was found once. The chain couples TRBV29-1 to TRBJ1-2, with 9 bases that match TRBD1. This CDR3 contains 13 residues. Germline CDR1 SQVTM, CDR2 ANQGSEA. J was trimmed by 2 bases and V by 6 bases; bases with no gene match: 4. The chain's CDR3 is CSVDRGSNYGYTF. Here the CDR3 DNA reads TGCAGCGTCGACAGGGGGAGCAACTATGGCTACACCTTC.

The chain combines TRBV5-1 with TRBJ2-5, with a weak D call TRBD1 (6 bases). Germline assignment: CDR1 SGHRS and CDR2 YFSETQ. Trimming stripped 1 base from V and 5 bases from J, with 15 bases between. The CDR3 sequence is 15 residues long. This CDR3 reads CASSLFGGAEETQYF. The CDR3 DNA reads as TGCGCCAGCAGCTTGTTTGGGGGCGCGGAGGAGACCCAGTACTTC.

For this clone: This may come from a read error, since a much larger clone is one base off. Other nucleotide sequences from this sample produce the same CDR3. CDR3 in DNA: TGTGCCAGCAGCTTGGACATGAACACTGAAGCTTTCTTT. Translated: CASSLDMNTEAFF. The genes are TRBV7-9 and TRBJ1-1, with D possibly matching TRBD1 (5 bases). Germline CDR1 is SEHNR and CDR2 is FQNEAQ (reference sequence). The CDR3 runs to 13 residues. Trimming took 3 bases from V and 0 from J, leaving 5 bases between them. The whole variable domain, remainder taken from reference TRBV7-9 and TRBJ1-1, is DTGVSQNPRHKITKRGQNVTFRCDPISEHNRLYWYRQTLGQGPEFLTYFQNEAQLEKSRLLSDRFSAERPKGSFSTLEIQRTEQGDSAMYLCASSLDMNTEAFFGQGTRLTVV.

The chain combines TRBV11-3 with TRBJ2-2; 7 bases are shared with TRBD2. The CDR3 totals 15 residues. V lost 3 bases and J lost 5; bases outside the gene matches: 6. Germline CDR1 and CDR2: SGHNT and YENEEA. CDR3 residues: CASSLGGSGTGELFF. CDR3 coding DNA: TGTGCCAGCAGCTTGGGCGGGAGTGGTACCGGGGAGCTGTTTTTT.

This sequence joins TRBV19 and TRBJ2-2; 7 bases line up with TRBD2. The CDR3 has 15 residues. J was trimmed by 4 bases and V by 6 bases; bases with no gene match: 8. The V gene's germline CDR1 is LNHDA and CDR2 SQIVND (reference sequence). Here the CDR3 reads CASSRGGIGTGELFF. CDR3 nucleotides: TGTGCCAGTAGCCGGGGAGGGATAGGCACCGGGGAGCTGTTTTTT.

The chain is built from TRBV7-2 and TRBJ2-1; D is perhaps TRBD2 (7 bases). The germline CDR1 and CDR2 sequences are SGHTA and FQGNSA. The length of the CDR3 is 19 residues. With 1 base removed from V and 2 bases from J, the gap between germline ends came to 21 bases. CDR3 loop: CASSLGRLGGRSPYNEQFF. CDR3 coding DNA: TGTGCCAGCAGCTTAGGCCGCTTGGGGGGGCGGTCTCCCTACAATGAGCAGTTCTTC.

This chain connects TRBV7-8 to TRBJ1-6; the D gene is possibly TRBD1 (5 bases). The CDR3 contains 14 residues. The V gene's germline CDR1 is SGHVS and CDR2 FQNEAQ. V dropped 4 bases and J dropped 4 bases, with 8 bases sitting between them. CDR3 coding DNA: TGTGCCAGCAGCTCACAGGAATATAATTCACCCCTCCACTTT. Its protein is CASSSQEYNSPLHF.

The gene calls are TRBV9 and TRBJ2-7, with TRBD1 identical over 10 bases. CDR1 and CDR2 (germline): SGDLS, YYNGEE. V lost 2 bases, J lost 3 bases, and 8 bases stayed unmatched. This CDR3 spans 16 amino acids. The CDR3 protein is CASSVGQGFEFYEQYF. Written as DNA, the CDR3 is TGTGCCAGCAGCGTGGGACAGGGGTTTGAATTCTACGAGCAGTACTTC.

The rearrangement links TRBV19 to TRBJ2-2, with TRBD1 matching 12 bases. From germline, CDR1 is LNHDA and CDR2 SQIVND (reference sequence). The CDR3 is 14 amino acids. The J segment lost 5 bases and the V segment lost 9 bases, leaving 4 bases of the junction unmatched. The chain's CDR3 is CASWGQGATGELFF. In DNA form, the CDR3 reads TGTGCCAGCTGGGGACAGGGGGCGACCGGGGAGCTGTTTTTT.

The V and J genes are TRBV5-8 and TRBJ1-5; 10 bases map to TRBD1. The junction had 7 bases not matched to a gene; V was cut back by 5 bases and J by 2 bases. Germline V gene lookup returns CDR1 SGHTS and CDR2 YDEGEE. CDR3 length equals 16 residues. The CDR3 loop is CASRPRGQGGNQPQHF. CDR3 in DNA: TGTGCCAGCAGACCTCGAGGACAGGGGGGCAATCAGCCCCAGCATTTT.

This chain joins TRBV19 and TRBJ1-2; D unclear. V was shortened by 6 bases and J by 4 bases, with 18 bases between the two germline ends. CDR1 and CDR2 (germline): LNHDA, SQIVND (reference sequence). The CDR3 covers 15 residues. Written as DNA, the CDR3 is TGTGCCAGTAGGCTTGGTGGCAGGTCGGCCTATGGCTACACCTTC. Its translation: CASRLGGRSAYGYTF.

Concerning this clone itself: The identical CDR3 is also encoded by other nucleotide sequences in the sample. V is TRBV19 and J is TRBJ1-1; 10 bases match TRBD1. Germline trimming cut 5 bases from V and 4 bases from J; bases unmatched to any gene: 4. Germline V gene sequence: CDR1 LNHDA, CDR2 SQIVND (reference sequence). CDR3 length: 14 residues. The CDR3 sequence: CASSRQGAGTEAFF. For the CDR3, the DNA is TGTGCCAGTAGTCGACAGGGGGCTGGCACTGAAGCTTTCTTT.

J is TRBJ2-6 and V is TRBV12-5; no definite D call. Trimming removed 3 bases at V and 4 bases at J, with 4 bases between. Germline values: CDR1 LGHNT, CDR2 FRNRAP. The CDR3 covers 13 residues. The CDR3 DNA sequence: TGTGCTAGTGGTTTCTCGGGGGCCAACGTCCTGACTTTC. This codes for CASGFSGANVLTF.

This clone was picked up a small number of times. The V and J genes are TRBV7-9 and TRBJ1-1, with 10 nucleotides matching TRBD1. The CDR3 runs 13 residues. V trimming: 6 bases; J trimming: 7 bases; junction bases outside the gene matches: 5. CDR1 and CDR2 from the germline V gene are SEHNR and FQNEAQ (reference sequence). The CDR3 nucleotides read TGTGCCAGCAGACCCCGGACAGGGGGTGAAGCTTTCTTT. Protein product: CASRPRTGGEAFF.

The chain recombines TRBV6-2 or TRBV6-3 with TRBJ1-5; 7 positions agree with TRBD1. Losses at the gene ends were 7 bases for V and 7 bases for J; bases not matched to a gene: 7. The germline V gene encodes CDR1 MNHEY and CDR2 SVGEGT. The CDR3 extends over 13 amino acids. The CDR3 bases are TGTGCCAGCAACCCACAGGGGATACAGCCCCAGCATTTT. Translation gives CASNPQGIQPQHF.

V usage is TRBV7-2 and J usage is TRBJ1-5, with 8 bases matching TRBD1. Germline values: CDR1 SGHTA, CDR2 FQGNSA. The CDR3 extends over 14 amino acids. J gave up 7 bases and V 5 bases, and 7 bases lay outside the gene matches. CDR3: CASSPGQGGQPQHF. The DNA of the CDR3 is TGTGCCAGCAGCCCAGGACAGGGCGGACAGCCCCAGCATTTT. The full variable domain, rest sourced from reference TRBV7-2 and TRBJ1-5, is GAGVSQSPSNKVTEKGKDVELRCDPISGHTALYWYRQSLGQGLEFLIYFQGNSAPDKSGLPSDRFSAERTGGSVSTLTIQRTQQEDSAVYLCASSPGQGGQPQHFGDGTRLSIL.

This chain joins TRBV7-6 and TRBJ1-2; 7 nucleotides match TRBD1. The CDR3 is 17 residues long. V shed 1 base, J shed 2 bases, and the junction held 10 bases outside the gene matches. Per the germline V gene, CDR1 is SGHVS and CDR2 is FNYEAQ. The CDR3 nucleotides read TGTGCCAGCAGCTTAGAGGTGGGGGACAGAGAAAACTATGGCTACACCTTC. This gives the protein CASSLEVGDRENYGYTF.

The J gene is TRBJ2-7, the V gene TRBV6-5; 10 nucleotides line up with TRBD2. Germline CDR1 MNHEY, CDR2 SVGAGI. This CDR3 comprises 14 residues. With V trimmed by 4 bases and J by 4 bases, 4 bases remained unmatched. The DNA for the CDR3 is TGTGCCAGCAGTTCAAGCGGGAGGGGTTACGAGCAGTACTTC. Translation gives CASSSSGRGYEQYF.

This clone was counted a single time. The chain recombines TRBV27 with TRBJ2-3, with D perhaps matching TRBD1 (6 bases). The V gene lost 5 bases and the J gene lost 6 bases, with 15 bases spanning the gap. The CDR3 sequence is 14 residues long. In germline, CDR1 is MNHEY, CDR2 SMNVEV (reference sequence). In nucleotides, the CDR3 is TGTGCCAGCAGTATCACAGGGATGGTGGATACGCAGTATTTT. Translated: CASSITGMVDTQYF.

The rearrangement joins TRBV5-4 to TRBJ1-2, with 8 bases lining up with TRBD1. After removal of 4 bases from V and 1 base from J, the junction contained 9 bases not matched to a gene. There are 16 residues in the CDR3. Germline V gene sequence: CDR1 SGHNT, CDR2 YYREEE (reference sequence). The CDR3 region is CASSDTGGPFNYGYTF. DNA of the CDR3: TGTGCCAGCAGCGACACAGGGGGACCATTTAACTATGGCTACACCTTC. The full variable domain, rest sourced from reference TRBV5-4 and TRBJ1-2, is ETGVTQSPTHLIKTRGQQVTLRCSSQSGHNTVSWYQQALGQGPQFIFQYYREEENGRGNFPPRFSGLQFPNYSSELNVNALELDDSALYLCASSDTGGPFNYGYTFGSGTRLTVV.

The chain combines TRBV20-1 with TRBJ1-4; no reliable D call. Between the trimmed V and J ends, which lost 7 bases and 5 bases, there was a span of 8 bases. Germline V gene lookup returns CDR1 DFQATT and CDR2 SNEGSKA (reference sequence). This CDR3 has 11 amino acids. Written as DNA, the CDR3 is TGCAGTGTCCCGTTAAATGAAAAACTGTTTTTT. It specifies CSVPLNEKLFF.

The J gene is TRBJ2-3, the V gene TRBV28; 7 bases map to TRBD1. In germline, CDR1 is MDHEN, CDR2 SYDVKM. The CDR3 is 16 amino acids. V dropped 3 bases and J dropped 4; count of bases not matched to a gene: 10. CDR3 DNA: TGTGCCAGCAGTTTCACCCTTAGGGGGCGCGCAGATACGCAGTATTTT. This translates into CASSFTLRGRADTQYF.

This sequence joins TRBV11-3 and TRBJ2-2; a weak D match, TRBD1 (5 bases). The germline V and J ends were trimmed by 7 bases and 1 base, with 13 bases remaining between them. CDR1 and CDR2 (germline): SGHNT, YENEEA. The CDR3 totals 15 residues. In DNA, the CDR3 is TGTGCCAGCACCCAAGGGGCACAGAACACCGGGGAGCTGTTTTTT. Encoded protein: CASTQGAQNTGELFF.

The rearrangement links TRBV6-2 or TRBV6-3 to TRBJ1-2; D possibly corresponds to TRBD1 (5 bases). CDR1 is MNHEY and CDR2 is SVGEGT in the germline V gene. The CDR3 length is 14 residues. The V end was cut by 5 bases, the J end by 3 bases, with 13 bases between. The DNA for the CDR3 is TGTGCCAGCAGTATGACAGCTACTTACTATGGCTACACCTTC. Translation: CASSMTATYYGYTF.

DNA for the CDR3: TGTGCCAGCAGCCGCGGGCCCGGCGCTCGTGAGACCCAGTACTTC. Translating gives CASSRGPGARETQYF. The chain couples TRBV7-7 to TRBJ2-5; a weak D match, TRBD2 (5 bases). This CDR3 has 15 amino acids. Germline V lookup: CDR1 SSHAT, CDR2 FNYEAQ (reference sequence). Trimming pared 5 bases from V and 5 bases from J, leaving 18 bases between.

This chain's CDR3 is CASSESSAYTDTQYF. The CDR3 DNA sequence: TGCGCCAGCAGTGAGTCTAGCGCCTACACAGATACGCAGTATTTT. This sequence joins TRBV10-2 and TRBJ2-3; D perhaps matches TRBD2 (5 bases). Germline values: CDR1 WSHSY, CDR2 SAAADI. The CDR3 sequence is 15 residues long. The V end lost 0 bases, the J end lost 2 bases, and 9 bases lay between the germline ends.

This clone came up a few times. The chain couples TRBV2 to TRBJ2-1; 14 bases line up with TRBD2. The V gene end was trimmed by 8 bases and the J gene end by 7 bases; junction bases not matched to a gene: 1. The CDR3 covers 13 residues. CDR1 is SNHLY and CDR2 is FYNNEI in the germline V gene. CDR3: CASRTSGRNEQFF. CDR3 in DNA: TGTGCCAGCCGGACTAGCGGGAGGAATGAGCAGTTCTTC.